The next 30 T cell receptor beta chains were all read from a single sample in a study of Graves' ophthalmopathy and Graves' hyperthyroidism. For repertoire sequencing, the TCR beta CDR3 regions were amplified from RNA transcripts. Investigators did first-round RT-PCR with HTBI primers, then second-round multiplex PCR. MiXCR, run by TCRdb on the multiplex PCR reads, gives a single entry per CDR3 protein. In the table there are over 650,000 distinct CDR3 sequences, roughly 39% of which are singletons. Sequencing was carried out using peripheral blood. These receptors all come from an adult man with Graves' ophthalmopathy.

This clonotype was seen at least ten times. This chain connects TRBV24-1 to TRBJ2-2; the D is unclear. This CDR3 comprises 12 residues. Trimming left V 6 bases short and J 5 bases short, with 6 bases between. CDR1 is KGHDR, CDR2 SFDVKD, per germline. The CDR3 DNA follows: TGTGCCACCAGTCTAGGGACCGGGGAGCTGTTTTTT. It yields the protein CATSLGTGELFF.

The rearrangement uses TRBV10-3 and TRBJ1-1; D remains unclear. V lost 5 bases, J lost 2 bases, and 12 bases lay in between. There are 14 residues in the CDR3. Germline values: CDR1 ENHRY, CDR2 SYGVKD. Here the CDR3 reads CAISYLRHNTEAFF. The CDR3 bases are TGTGCCATCAGTTATCTGAGGCACAACACTGAAGCTTTCTTT.

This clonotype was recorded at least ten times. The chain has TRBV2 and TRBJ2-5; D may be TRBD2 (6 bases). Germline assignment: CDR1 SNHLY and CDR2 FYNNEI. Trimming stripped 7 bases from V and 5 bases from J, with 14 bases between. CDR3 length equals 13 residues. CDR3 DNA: TGTGCCAGCATCCCGGGACTGTCGGAGACCCAGTACTTC. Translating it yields CASIPGLSETQYF.

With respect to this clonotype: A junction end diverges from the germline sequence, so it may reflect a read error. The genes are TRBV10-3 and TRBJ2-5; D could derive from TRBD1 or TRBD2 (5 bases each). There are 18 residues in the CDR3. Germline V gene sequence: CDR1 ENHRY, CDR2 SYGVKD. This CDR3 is CASSYGASPYGVQETQYF. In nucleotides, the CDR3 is TGTGCCAGCAGTTACGGGGCCTCGCCTTACGGAGTTCAAGAGACCCAGTACTTC.

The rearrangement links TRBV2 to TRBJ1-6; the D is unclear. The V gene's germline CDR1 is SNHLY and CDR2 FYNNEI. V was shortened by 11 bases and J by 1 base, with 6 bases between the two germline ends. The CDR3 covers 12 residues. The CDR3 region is CAPRSYNSPLHF. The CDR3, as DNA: TGTGCCCCCCGATCCTATAATTCACCCCTCCACTTT.

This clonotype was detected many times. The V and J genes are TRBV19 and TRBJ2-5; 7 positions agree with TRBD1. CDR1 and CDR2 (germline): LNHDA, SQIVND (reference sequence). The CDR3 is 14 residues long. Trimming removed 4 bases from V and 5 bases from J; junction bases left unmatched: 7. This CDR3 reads CASSTSGQAETQYF. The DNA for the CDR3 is TGTGCCAGTAGTACCTCAGGACAGGCGGAGACCCAGTACTTC.

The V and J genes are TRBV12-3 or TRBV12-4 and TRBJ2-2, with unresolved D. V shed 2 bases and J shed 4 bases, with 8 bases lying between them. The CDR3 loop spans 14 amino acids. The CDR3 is CASSLQVATGELFF. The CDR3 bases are TGTGCCAGCAGTTTACAGGTTGCCACCGGGGAGCTGTTTTTT.

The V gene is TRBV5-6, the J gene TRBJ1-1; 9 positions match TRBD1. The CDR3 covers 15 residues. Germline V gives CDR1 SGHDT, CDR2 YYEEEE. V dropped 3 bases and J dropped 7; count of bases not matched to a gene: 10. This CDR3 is CASSWRYRGHDEAFF. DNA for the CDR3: TGTGCCAGCAGCTGGCGGTACAGGGGGCATGATGAAGCTTTCTTT. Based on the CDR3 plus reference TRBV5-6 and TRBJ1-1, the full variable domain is DAGVTQSPTHLIKTRGQQVTLRCSPKSGHDTVSWYQQALGQGPQFIFQYYEEEERQRGNFPDRFSGHQFPNYSSELNVNALLLGDSALYLCASSWRYRGHDEAFFGQGTRLTVV.

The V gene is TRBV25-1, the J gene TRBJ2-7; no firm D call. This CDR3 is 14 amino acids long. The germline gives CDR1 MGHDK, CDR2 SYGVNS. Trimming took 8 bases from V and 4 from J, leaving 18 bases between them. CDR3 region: CASSPPSLPYEQYF. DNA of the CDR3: TGTGCCAGCTCACCTCCGAGTCTCCCTTACGAGCAGTACTTC.

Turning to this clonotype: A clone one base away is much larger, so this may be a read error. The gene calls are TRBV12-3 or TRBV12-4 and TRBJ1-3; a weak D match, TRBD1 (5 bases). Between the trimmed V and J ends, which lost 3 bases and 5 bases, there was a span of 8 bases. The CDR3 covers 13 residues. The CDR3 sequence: CASSFWGRNTIYF. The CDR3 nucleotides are TGTGCCAGCAGTTTTTGGGGGAGAAACACCATATATTTT.

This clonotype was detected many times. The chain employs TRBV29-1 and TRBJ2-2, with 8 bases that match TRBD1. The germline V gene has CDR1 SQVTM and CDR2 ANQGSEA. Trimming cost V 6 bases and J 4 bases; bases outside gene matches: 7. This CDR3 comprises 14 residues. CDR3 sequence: CSVRGQALTGELFF. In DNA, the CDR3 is TGCAGCGTCCGGGGACAGGCCCTCACCGGGGAGCTGTTTTTT.

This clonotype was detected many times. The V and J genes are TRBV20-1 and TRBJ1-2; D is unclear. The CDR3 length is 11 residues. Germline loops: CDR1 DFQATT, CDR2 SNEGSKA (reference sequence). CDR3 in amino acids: CRAATVGGYTF. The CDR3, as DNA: TGCAGAGCCGCTACAGTGGGTGGCTACACCTTC.

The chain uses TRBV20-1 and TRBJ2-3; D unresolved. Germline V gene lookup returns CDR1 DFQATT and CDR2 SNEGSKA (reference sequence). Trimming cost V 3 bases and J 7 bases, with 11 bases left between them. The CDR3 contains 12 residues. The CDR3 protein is CSARGADNTQYF. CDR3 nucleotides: TGCAGTGCTAGGGGCGCTGATAATACGCAGTATTTT.

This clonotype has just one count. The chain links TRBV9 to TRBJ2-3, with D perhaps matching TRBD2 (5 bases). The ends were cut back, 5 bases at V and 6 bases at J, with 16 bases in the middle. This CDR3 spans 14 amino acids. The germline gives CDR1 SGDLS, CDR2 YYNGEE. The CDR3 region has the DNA TGTGCCAGCAGTGTGACGGGGTTTATGGATACGCAGTATTTT. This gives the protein CASSVTGFMDTQYF.

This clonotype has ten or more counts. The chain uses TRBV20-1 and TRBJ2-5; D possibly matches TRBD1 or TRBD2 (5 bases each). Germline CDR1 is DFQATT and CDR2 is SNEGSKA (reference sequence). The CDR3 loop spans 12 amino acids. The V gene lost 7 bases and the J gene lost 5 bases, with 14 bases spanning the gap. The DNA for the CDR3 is TGCAGTGGTGGGGACCTCGGGGAGACCCAGTACTTC. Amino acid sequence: CSGGDLGETQYF.

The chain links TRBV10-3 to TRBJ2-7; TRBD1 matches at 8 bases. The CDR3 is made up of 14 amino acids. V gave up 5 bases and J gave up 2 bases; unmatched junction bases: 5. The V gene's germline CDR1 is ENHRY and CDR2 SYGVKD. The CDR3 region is CAISHGQGTYEQYF. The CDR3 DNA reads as TGTGCCATCAGTCACGGACAGGGAACCTACGAGCAGTACTTC.

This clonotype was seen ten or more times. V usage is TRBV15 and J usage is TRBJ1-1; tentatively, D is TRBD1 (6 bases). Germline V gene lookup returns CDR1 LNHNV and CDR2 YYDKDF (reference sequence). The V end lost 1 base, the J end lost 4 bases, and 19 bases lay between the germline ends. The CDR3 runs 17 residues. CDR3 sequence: CATSRAGGGGPGTEAFF. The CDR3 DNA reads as TGTGCCACCAGCAGAGCCGGGGGTGGGGGGCCGGGCACTGAAGCTTTCTTT.

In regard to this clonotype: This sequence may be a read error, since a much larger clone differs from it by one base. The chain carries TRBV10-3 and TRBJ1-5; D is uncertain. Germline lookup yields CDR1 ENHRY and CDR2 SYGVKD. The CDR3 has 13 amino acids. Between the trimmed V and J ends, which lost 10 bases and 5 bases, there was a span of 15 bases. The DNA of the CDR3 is TGTGCCAGCAGAGCGGACGGCTATCAGCCCCAGCATTTT. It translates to CASRADGYQPQHF.

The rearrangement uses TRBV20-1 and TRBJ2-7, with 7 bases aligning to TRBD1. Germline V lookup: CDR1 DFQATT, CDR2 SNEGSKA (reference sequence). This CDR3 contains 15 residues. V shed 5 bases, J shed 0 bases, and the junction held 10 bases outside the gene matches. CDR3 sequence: CSAGVPGQPSYEQYF. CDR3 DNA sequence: TGCAGTGCTGGAGTCCCGGGACAGCCCTCCTACGAGCAGTACTTC.

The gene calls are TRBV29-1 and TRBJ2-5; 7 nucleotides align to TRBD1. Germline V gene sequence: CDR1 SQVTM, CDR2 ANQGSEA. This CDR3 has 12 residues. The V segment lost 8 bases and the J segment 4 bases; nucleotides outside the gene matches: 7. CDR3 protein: CSLTSGGETQYF. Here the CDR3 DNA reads TGCAGCTTGACGTCAGGGGGAGAGACCCAGTACTTC.

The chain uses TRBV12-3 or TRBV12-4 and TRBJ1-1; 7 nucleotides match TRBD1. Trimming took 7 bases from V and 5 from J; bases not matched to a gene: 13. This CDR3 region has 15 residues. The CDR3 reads CASTPWGQRLTEAFF. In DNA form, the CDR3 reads TGTGCCAGCACTCCCTGGGGACAGCGACTAACTGAAGCTTTCTTT.

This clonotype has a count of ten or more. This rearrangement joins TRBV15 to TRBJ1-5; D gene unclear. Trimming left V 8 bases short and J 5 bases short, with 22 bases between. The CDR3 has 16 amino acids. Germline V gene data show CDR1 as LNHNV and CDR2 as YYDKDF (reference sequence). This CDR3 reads CATGRGGGVGDQPQHF. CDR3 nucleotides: TGTGCCACCGGTCGCGGAGGTGGGGTTGGGGATCAGCCCCAGCATTTT.

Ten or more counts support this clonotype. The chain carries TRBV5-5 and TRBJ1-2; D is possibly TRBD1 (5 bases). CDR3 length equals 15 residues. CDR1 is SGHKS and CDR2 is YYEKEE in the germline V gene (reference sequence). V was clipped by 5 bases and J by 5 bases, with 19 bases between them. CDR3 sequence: CASRDTTGTDYGYTF. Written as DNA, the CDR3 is TGTGCCAGCAGAGACACAACCGGGACGGATTATGGCTACACCTTC.

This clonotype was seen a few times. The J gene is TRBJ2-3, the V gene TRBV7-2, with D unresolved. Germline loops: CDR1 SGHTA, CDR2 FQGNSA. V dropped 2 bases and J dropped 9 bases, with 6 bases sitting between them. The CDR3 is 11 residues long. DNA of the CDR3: TGTGCCAGCAGCTTAATGGGGACGCAGTATTTT. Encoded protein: CASSLMGTQYF. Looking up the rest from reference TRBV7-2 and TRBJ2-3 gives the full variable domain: GAGVSQSPSNKVTEKGKDVELRCDPISGHTALYWYRQSLGQGLEFLIYFQGNSAPDKSGLPSDRFSAERTGGSVSTLTIQRTQQEDSAVYLCASSLMGTQYFGPGTRLTVL.

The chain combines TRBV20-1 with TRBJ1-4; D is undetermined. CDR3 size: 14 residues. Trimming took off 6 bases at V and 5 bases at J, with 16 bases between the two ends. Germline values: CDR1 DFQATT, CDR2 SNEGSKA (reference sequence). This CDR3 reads CSAISGQLNEKLFF. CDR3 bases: TGCAGTGCCATCAGCGGCCAGTTAAATGAAAAACTGTTTTTT.

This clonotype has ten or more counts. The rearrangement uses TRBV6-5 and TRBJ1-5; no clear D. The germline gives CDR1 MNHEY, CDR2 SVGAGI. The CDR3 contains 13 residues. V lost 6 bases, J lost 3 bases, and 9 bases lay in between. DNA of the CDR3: TGTGCCAGCAGCCACAGAATCAATCAGCCCCAGCATTTT. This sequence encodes CASSHRINQPQHF.

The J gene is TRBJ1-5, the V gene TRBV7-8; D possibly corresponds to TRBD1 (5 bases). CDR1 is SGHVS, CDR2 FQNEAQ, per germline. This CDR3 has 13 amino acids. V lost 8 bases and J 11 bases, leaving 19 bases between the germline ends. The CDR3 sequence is CASRHRWRETQHF. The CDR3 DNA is TGTGCCAGCCGCCACAGGTGGAGAGAGACCCAGCATTTT.

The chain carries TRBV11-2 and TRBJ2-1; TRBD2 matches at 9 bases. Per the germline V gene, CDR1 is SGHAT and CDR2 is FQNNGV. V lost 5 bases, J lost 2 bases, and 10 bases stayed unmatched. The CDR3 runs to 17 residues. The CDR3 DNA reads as TGTGCCAGCAGCCTGCTCTTAGCGGGGGTTACCTACAATGAGCAGTTCTTC. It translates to CASSLLLAGVTYNEQFF.

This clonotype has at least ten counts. The CDR3 loop is CATSDPASGANVLTF. DNA of the CDR3: TGTGCCACCAGTGACCCCGCCTCTGGGGCCAACGTCCTGACTTTC. The chain links TRBV24-1 to TRBJ2-6; D unclear. Deletions cut 4 bases from V and 0 bases from J, with 6 bases between. Germline CDR1 reads KGHDR; CDR2 reads SFDVKD. This CDR3 has 15 residues.

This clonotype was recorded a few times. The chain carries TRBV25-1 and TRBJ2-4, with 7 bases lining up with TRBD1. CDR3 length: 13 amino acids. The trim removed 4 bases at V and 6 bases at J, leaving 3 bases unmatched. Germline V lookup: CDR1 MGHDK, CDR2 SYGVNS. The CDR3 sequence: CASSVTGANIQYF. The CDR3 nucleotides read TGTGCCAGCAGTGTTACAGGGGCAAACATTCAGTACTTC.